Following are 8 T cell receptor beta chains from one sample sequenced in a study of cytomegalovirus exposure and HLA in healthy donors. PCR amplification relied on 60 Vbeta primers (plus 13 Jbeta primers). Generated by immunoSEQ multiplex PCR, the TCRdb table keeps only in-frame clones and is missing some. Counted here are 140,000 to 150,000 clones, 75% to 80% occurring once; the ten biggest clones make up about 4%. The sequencing sample was made of PBMCs. These receptors all stem from a male donor in good health and CMV-seronegative.

The chain is built from TRBV5-6 and TRBJ1-5; D may be TRBD1 (5 bases). In germline, CDR1 is SGHDT, CDR2 YYEEEE. The CDR3 extends over 17 amino acids. The germline V and J ends were trimmed by 2 bases and 0 bases, with 15 bases remaining between them. Written as DNA, the CDR3 is TGTGCCAGCAGCTTACGGGGGGGGTCGACTAGCAATCAGCCCCAGCATTTT. Its translation is CASSLRGGSTSNQPQHF. Variable domain in full (rest from reference TRBV5-6 and TRBJ1-5): DAGVTQSPTHLIKTRGQQVTLRCSPKSGHDTVSWYQQALGQGPQFIFQYYEEEERQRGNFPDRFSGHQFPNYSSELNVNALLLGDSALYLCASSLRGGSTSNQPQHFGDGTRLSIL.

The J gene is TRBJ2-4, the V gene TRBV10-1; tentatively, D is TRBD2 (5 bases). Trimming shortened V by 3 bases and J by 3 bases, and 9 bases separated the two germline ends. The length of the CDR3 is 14 residues. Germline V gene data show CDR1 as WNHNN and CDR2 as SYGVQD (reference sequence). CDR3 bases: TGCGCCAGCAGTGATAGGCGGGTCAAAAACATTCAGTACTTC. As protein: CASSDRRVKNIQYF.

The chain combines TRBV19 with TRBJ1-6, with a weak D call TRBD1 (5 bases). There are 15 residues in the CDR3. Trimming shortened V by 3 bases and J by 6 bases, and 12 bases separated the two germline ends. The germline V gene has CDR1 LNHDA and CDR2 SQIVND (reference sequence). The CDR3 reads CASSMTQGTNSPLHF. The CDR3 nucleotides are TGTGCCAGTAGTATGACCCAGGGTACTAATTCACCCCTCCACTTT.

This chain links TRBV21-1 with TRBJ2-2; the table assigns TRBD1, which was not confirmed against the DNA. TRBV21-1 is deemed a pseudogene. The CDR3 contains 14 residues. The CDR3: CASSRHGETGELFF. In nucleotides, the CDR3 is TGTGCCAGCAGCCGACACGGCGAGACCGGGGAGCTGTTTTTT.

V is TRBV6-5 and J is TRBJ1-3; D is undetermined. CDR1 and CDR2 (germline): MNHEY, SVGAGI. Trimming took off 8 bases at V and 0 bases at J, with 11 bases between the two ends. This CDR3 spans 14 amino acids. The CDR3 coding sequence is TGTGCCAGCGGACCTGGGAGCTCTGGAAACACCATATATTTT. Its protein is CASGPGSSGNTIYF.

The chain recombines TRBV15 with TRBJ2-5, with D possibly being TRBD1 (7 bases). The CDR3 is 15 amino acids. Per germline, CDR1 LNHNV and CDR2 YYDKDF (reference sequence). Deletions cut 3 bases from V and 2 bases from J, with 13 bases between. Written as DNA, the CDR3 is TGTGCCACCAGCAGCTTACAGGGGAGGCAAGAGACCCAGTACTTC. The encoded protein is CATSSLQGRQETQYF.

V usage is TRBV7-2 and J usage is TRBJ2-2; 7 bases align to TRBD2. Trimming took 5 bases from V and 0 from J; bases not matched to a gene: 9. The CDR3 spans 17 residues. In germline, CDR1 is SGHTA, CDR2 FQGNSA. The DNA of the CDR3 is TGTGCCAGCAGCCGAACCGGGACTACCACGAACACCGGGGAGCTGTTTTTT. Protein sequence: CASSRTGTTTNTGELFF.

V usage is TRBV11-2 and J usage is TRBJ2-7; tentative D call: TRBD2 (6 bases). V was pared by 3 bases and J by 3 bases, with 18 bases between. The CDR3 has 16 residues. Germline values: CDR1 SGHAT, CDR2 FQNNGV. CDR3 sequence: CASSFTRPGLHYEQYF. Here the CDR3 DNA reads TGTGCCAGCAGCTTTACACGCCCGGGACTTCACTACGAGCAGTACTTC. The variable domain in full, with the rest retrieved from reference TRBV11-2 and TRBJ2-7, is EAGVAQSPRYKIIEKRQSVAFWCNPISGHATLYWYQQILGQGPKLLIQFQNNGVVDDSQLPKDRFSAERLKGVDSTLKIQPAKLEDSAVYLCASSFTRPGLHYEQYFGPGTRLTVT.